This T cell receptor (beta chain) comes out of a study of beta chain features in type 1 diabetes. Findings and limits, study-wide: It was among patients, rather than healthy donors, that naive, central memory and Treg TCRB repertoires appeared more similar.

This clone was recorded a few times. The antigen is unknown. The CDR3 consists of 13 residues. The germline V gene has CDR1 SQVTM and CDR2 ANQGSEA. Trimming took 5 bases from V and 0 from J, leaving 8 bases between them. Sequenced material consisted of expressed TCRB transcripts (all of the isolated RNA was reverse transcribed). Repertoires were generated with immunoSEQ multiplex PCR, while TCRdb's copy carries only in-frame clones and drops some. The repertoire holds around 300,000 clones, 8% seen once, with about 0.93% in the top ten. This chain uses TRBV29-1 with TRBJ2-1, with D unresolved. The receptor was isolated from a woman under 30 in good health. Sequenced sample: central memory CD4+ T cells from blood. CDR3 nucleotides: TGCAGCGTTATGACCAGCTCCTACAATGAGCAGTTCTTC. Residues: CSVMTSSYNEQFF.